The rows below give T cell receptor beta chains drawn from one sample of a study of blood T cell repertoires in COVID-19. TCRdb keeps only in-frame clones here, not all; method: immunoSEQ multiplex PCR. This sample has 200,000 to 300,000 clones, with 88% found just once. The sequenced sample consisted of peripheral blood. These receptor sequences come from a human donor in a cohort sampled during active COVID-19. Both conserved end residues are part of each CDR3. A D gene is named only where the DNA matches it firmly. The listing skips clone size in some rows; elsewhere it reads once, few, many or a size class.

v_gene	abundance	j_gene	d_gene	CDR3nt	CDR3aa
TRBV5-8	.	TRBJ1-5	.	TGTGCCAGCAGCCGCCGGGGGGACCAGCCCCAGCATTTT	CASSRRGDQPQHF
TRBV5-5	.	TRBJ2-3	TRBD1	TGTGCCAGCAGATTCTCCGGACAGGGCACAGATACGCAGTATTTT	CASRFSGQGTDTQYF
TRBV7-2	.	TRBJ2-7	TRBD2	TGTGCCAGCAGCCCACTTTCAACTCCCTCCGGGACTAAGTACTTC	CASSPLSTPSGTKYF
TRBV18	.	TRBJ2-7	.	TGTGCCAGCTTACCCGGTAGAGGGCGTGGGGACTCCTACGAGCAGTACTTC	CASLPGRGRGDSYEQYF
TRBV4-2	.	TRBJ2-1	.	TGTGCCAGCAGCCAAGATTCGTTGGGGAGCTCCTACAATGAGCAGTTCTTC	CASSQDSLGSSYNEQFF
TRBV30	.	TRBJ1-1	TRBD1	TGTGCCTGGAGTGTACCGGGGACAGGGACTAAAGCTTTCTTT	CAWSVPGTGTKAFF
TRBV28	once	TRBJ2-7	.	TGTGCCAGCAGGGGGCAGATCGGCGTTTACGAGCAGTACTTC	CASRGQIGVYEQYF
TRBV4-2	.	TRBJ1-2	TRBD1	TGTGCCAGCAGCCAAGGAGGGGGCCGAGGGTATGGCTACACCTTC	CASSQGGGRGYGYTF
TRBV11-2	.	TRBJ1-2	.	TGTGCCAGCAGCTTGGAACGTAACCTCGGGGGCTACACCTTC	CASSLERNLGGYTF
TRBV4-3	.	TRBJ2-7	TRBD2	TGCGCCAGCAGCCACCTGGGTAGCGGGAGGTACGAGCAGTACTTC	CASSHLGSGRYEQYF
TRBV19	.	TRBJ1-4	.	TGTGCCAGTAGTATCGCATGGGGGGGAAATGAAAAACTGTTTTTT	CASSIAWGGNEKLFF
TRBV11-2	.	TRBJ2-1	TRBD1	TGTGCCAGCAGCTATTACAGGGGACGCTCCTACAATGAGCAGTTCTTC	CASSYYRGRSYNEQFF
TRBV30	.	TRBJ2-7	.	TGTGCCTGGGTCCCACCGGGGGGCGTAAGCTACGAGCAGTACTTC	CAWVPPGGVSYEQYF
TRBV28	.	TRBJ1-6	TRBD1	TGTGCCAGCAGCACACTGGGACAGGGGAATTCACCCCTCCACTTT	CASSTLGQGNSPLHF
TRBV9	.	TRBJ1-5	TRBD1	TGTGCCAGCAGCCCCACAGGGGACCGTCAGCCCCAGCATTTT	CASSPTGDRQPQHF
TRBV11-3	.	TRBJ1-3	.	TGTGCCAGCAGCTTAGGAGGGCAGTTACCTGGAAACACCATATATTTT	CASSLGGQLPGNTIYF
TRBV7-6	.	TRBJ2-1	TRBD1	TGTGCCAGCAGCCCGCGCTACAGGGGTAACTCCTACAATGAGCAGTTCTTC	CASSPRYRGNSYNEQFF
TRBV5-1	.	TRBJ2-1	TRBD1	TGCGCCAGCAGCTTGGTGGGACAGAGTAAGGGCAATGAGCAGTTCTTC	CASSLVGQSKGNEQFF
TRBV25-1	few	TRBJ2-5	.	TGTGCCAGCAGAGATTCCGATCGGGGAGCAATCCAAGAGACCCAGTACTTC	CASRDSDRGAIQETQYF
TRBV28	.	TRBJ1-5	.	TGTGCCAGCAGTTTAGGAGCATATAGCAATCAGCCCCAGCATTTT	CASSLGAYSNQPQHF
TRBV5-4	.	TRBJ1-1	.	TGTGCCGCCGGGAACACTGAAGCTTTCTTT	CAAGNTEAFF
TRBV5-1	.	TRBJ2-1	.	TGCGCCAGCAGCTCTGGGGCGACCTACAATGAGCAGTTCTTC	CASSSGATYNEQFF